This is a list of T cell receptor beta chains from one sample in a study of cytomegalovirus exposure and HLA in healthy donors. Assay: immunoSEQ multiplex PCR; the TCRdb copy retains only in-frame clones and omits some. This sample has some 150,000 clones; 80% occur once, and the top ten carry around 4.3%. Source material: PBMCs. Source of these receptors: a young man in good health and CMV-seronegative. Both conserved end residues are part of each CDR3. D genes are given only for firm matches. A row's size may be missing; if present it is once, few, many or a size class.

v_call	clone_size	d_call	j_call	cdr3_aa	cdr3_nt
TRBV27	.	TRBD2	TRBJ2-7	CASSLSRKLLAGGYEQYF	TGTGCCAGCAGTTTATCGAGGAAATTGCTAGCGGGGGGGTACGAGCAGTACTTC
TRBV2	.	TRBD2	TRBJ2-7	CASRGLVGLYEQYF	TGTGCCAGCAGGGGACTAGTCGGTCTCTACGAGCAGTACTTC
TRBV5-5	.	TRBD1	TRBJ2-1	CASRLMGQGAYNEQFF	TGTGCCAGCAGATTAATGGGACAGGGGGCATACAATGAGCAGTTCTTC
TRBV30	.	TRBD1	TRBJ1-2	CAARQGAGGYTF	TGTGCCGCCCGACAGGGGGCGGGTGGCTACACCTTC
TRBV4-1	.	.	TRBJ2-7	CASSPTQYYEQYF	TGCGCCAGCAGCCCAACACAATACTACGAGCAGTACTTC
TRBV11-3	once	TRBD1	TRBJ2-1	CASSLDPGQGGYNEQFF	TGTGCCAGCAGCTTAGATCCCGGACAGGGGGGATACAATGAGCAGTTCTTC
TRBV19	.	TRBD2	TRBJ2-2	CASRAGGHTGELFF	TGTGCCAGTAGGGCGGGAGGACACACCGGGGAGCTGTTTTTT
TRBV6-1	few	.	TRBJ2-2	CAGQTNTGELFF	TGTGCCGGACAGACGAACACCGGGGAGCTGTTTTTT
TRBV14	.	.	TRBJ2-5	CASSWDFQETQYF	TGTGCCAGCAGTTGGGACTTCCAAGAGACCCAGTACTTC
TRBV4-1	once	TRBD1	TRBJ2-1	CASSQAGGYEQFF	TGCGCCAGCAGCCAAGCAGGGGGCTATGAGCAGTTCTTC
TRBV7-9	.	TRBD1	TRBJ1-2	CASSLDPDRGHSGYTF	TGTGCCAGCAGCTTAGATCCGGACAGGGGGCATAGTGGCTACACCTTC
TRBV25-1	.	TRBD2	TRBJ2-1	CASSETVGLAENEQFF	TGTGCCAGCAGTGAGACTGTAGGACTAGCGGAGAATGAGCAGTTCTTC
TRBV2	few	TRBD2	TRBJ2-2	CASSPQRGGVGGELFF	TGTGCCAGCAGTCCTCAGCGGGGGGGAGTTGGCGGGGAGCTGTTTTTT
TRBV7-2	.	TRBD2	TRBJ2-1	CASSTTSGTYNEQFF	TGTGCCAGCAGCACCACTAGCGGCACCTACAATGAGCAGTTCTTC
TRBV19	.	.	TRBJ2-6	CASEGLLSNSGANVLTF	TGTGCCAGTGAAGGACTACTAAGTAACTCTGGGGCCAACGTCCTGACTTTC
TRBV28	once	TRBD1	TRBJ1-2	CASRQTGAYGYTF	TGTGCCAGCAGGCAGACAGGGGCGTATGGCTACACCTTC
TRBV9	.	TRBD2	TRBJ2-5	CASSVAGSGGVETQYF	TGTGCCAGCAGCGTAGCTGGTAGCGGGGGGGTGGAGACCCAGTACTTC
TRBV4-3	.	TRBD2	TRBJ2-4	CASSQDSSLAGGLLAKNIQYF	TGCGCCAGCAGCCAAGACTCCTCACTAGCGGGGGGTCTTCTAGCCAAAAACATTCAGTACTTC
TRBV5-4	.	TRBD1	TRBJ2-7	CASSRSAGTEEQYF	TGTGCCAGCAGCCGGTCGGCCGGGACAGAAGAGCAGTACTTC
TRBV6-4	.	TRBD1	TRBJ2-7	CASSATGQGNEQYF	TGTGCCAGCAGCGCCACCGGACAGGGGAACGAGCAGTACTTC
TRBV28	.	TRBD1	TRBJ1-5	CASTQTGGSNQPQHF	TGTGCCAGCACCCAGACAGGGGGTAGCAATCAGCCCCAGCATTTT
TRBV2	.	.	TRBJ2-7	CASSGGALGEQYF	TGTGCCAGCAGTGGCGGGGCCCTAGGCGAGCAGTACTTC
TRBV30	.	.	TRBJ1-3	CAWFTLNLREPSGNTIYF	TGTGCCTGGTTTACCCTCAACCTCCGAGAGCCCTCTGGAAACACCATATATTTT
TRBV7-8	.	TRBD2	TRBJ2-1	CASSSGLAAHNEQFF	TGTGCCAGCAGCTCAGGACTAGCCGCACACAATGAGCAGTTCTTC
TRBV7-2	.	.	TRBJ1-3	CASSVGATSTIYF	TGTGCCAGCAGCGTAGGTGCAACTAGCACCATATATTTT
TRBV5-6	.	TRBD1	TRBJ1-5	CASSWWTGLVSNQPQHF	TGTGCCAGCAGCTGGTGGACAGGGCTAGTTAGCAATCAGCCCCAGCATTTT
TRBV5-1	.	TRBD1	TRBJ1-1	CASSQARTGGPETEAFF	TGCGCCAGCAGCCAAGCCAGGACAGGGGGCCCAGAAACTGAAGCTTTCTTT
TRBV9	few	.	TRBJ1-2	CASSVAGALYGYTF	TGTGCCAGCAGCGTAGCAGGGGCTCTCTATGGCTACACCTTC
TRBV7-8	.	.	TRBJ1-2	CASSLVEGLDSGYTF	TGTGCCAGCAGCTTAGTGGAGGGTTTGGATAGTGGCTACACCTTC
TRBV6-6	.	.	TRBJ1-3	CASSLDRAGNTIYF	TGTGCCAGCAGCCTCGACAGAGCAGGAAACACCATATATTTT
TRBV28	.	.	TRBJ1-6	CASLQAPYNSPLHF	TGTGCCAGCTTACAGGCCCCTTATAATTCACCCCTCCACTTT
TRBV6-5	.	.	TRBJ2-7	CASAVAGSYEQYF	TGTGCCAGCGCGGTTGCGGGGTCCTACGAGCAGTACTTC
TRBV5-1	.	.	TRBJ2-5	CASSRPRESSPETQYF	TGCGCCAGCAGCCGTCCCCGGGAATCAAGTCCCGAGACCCAGTACTTC